A single T cell receptor beta chain is shown here with its context. The sample comes from a study of blood T cell repertoires in COVID-19. Study at large: Samples came from the United States, Italy and Spain, spanning acute and convalescent COVID-19. The analysed material was cDNA or gDNA that came from T cells, B-cell-depleted T cells, or PBMCs.

Per the original data handling: Reference gene primer amplification yielded estimated nucleated cell counts. The method was immunoSEQ multiplex PCR; TCRdb's version includes in-frame clones alone and lacks a portion of them. V and J calls and clone size are as listed in that table; D and trimming were resolved from the DNA. This sample has approximately 360,000 clones, with roughly 89% found just once. Germline V gene data show CDR1 as MNHEY and CDR2 as SVGAGI. This CDR3 contains 14 residues. V trimming: 2 bases; J trimming: 6 bases; junction bases outside the gene matches: 4. What was sequenced was peripheral blood. The genes are TRBV6-5 and TRBJ2-1; 7 positions agree with TRBD1. This TCR was sampled from a man younger than 35 with active or convalescent COVID-19. CDR3 region: CASSYPGQINEQFF. The DNA for the CDR3 is TGTGCCAGCAGTTACCCGGGACAGATCAATGAGCAGTTCTTC.